These 13 T cell receptor beta chains were sequenced from one sample in a study of cytomegalovirus exposure and HLA in healthy donors. It was with 60 Vbeta and 13 Jbeta primers that the PCR ran. Repertoires were generated with immunoSEQ multiplex PCR, while TCRdb's copy carries only in-frame clones and drops some. The table includes some 200,000 clones, 75% to 85% detected once. Sequencing input: PBMCs. These receptors were taken from a boy aged 10-17 years in good health and CMV-seronegative.

This clone was counted only a few times. The chain joins TRBV6-4 to TRBJ2-2; possible D gene TRBD2, 5 bases. The CDR3 totals 16 residues. Trimming removed 3 bases from V and 4 bases from J, with 15 bases in between. Germline V gives CDR1 MRHNA, CDR2 SNTAGT. The CDR3 protein is CASSETLRETTGELFF. CDR3 DNA sequence: TGTGCCAGCAGTGAAACGTTGAGGGAGACCACCGGGGAGCTGTTTTTT.

V usage is TRBV5-4 and J usage is TRBJ2-5, with 7 bases that match TRBD2. The CDR3 has 11 residues. Germline V gives CDR1 SGHNT, CDR2 YYREEE (reference sequence). CDR3 bases: TGTGGGTGCGGGGGAAAAGAGACCCAGTACTTC. Translated, it gives CGCGGKETQYF.

V gene TRBV25-1 combines with J gene TRBJ1-1; TRBD1 aligns across 7 bases. CDR1 is MGHDK and CDR2 is SYGVNS in the germline V gene. The CDR3 covers 16 residues. V shed 3 bases and J 4 bases; nucleotides not matched to a gene: 11. DNA of the CDR3: TGTGCCAGCAGTGATAACTACGGGGGACAGAGCACTGAAGCTTTCTTT. Its translation is CASSDNYGGQSTEAFF.

This clone appeared a few times. The genes are TRBV6-1 and TRBJ1-1, with TRBD1 matching over 9 bases. The CDR3 has 15 residues. CDR1 is MNHNS and CDR2 is SASEGT in the germline V gene. With V trimmed by 4 bases and J by 3 bases, 6 bases remained unmatched. CDR3 in DNA: TGTGCCAGCAGTGGCCTCTGGACAGGGGACACTGAAGCTTTCTTT. Its translation is CASSGLWTGDTEAFF.

The chain links TRBV13 to TRBJ2-7; D gene ambiguous. The CDR3 runs 12 residues. Germline assignment: CDR1 PRHDT and CDR2 FYEKMQ (reference sequence). Trimming removed 5 bases at V and 1 base at J, with 6 bases between. CDR3 bases: TGTGCCAGCAGCCCTAATTCCTACGAGCAGTACTTC. Protein product: CASSPNSYEQYF. Based on the CDR3 plus reference TRBV13 and TRBJ2-7, the full variable domain is AAGVIQSPRHLIKEKRETATLKCYPIPRHDTVYWYQQGPGQDPQFLISFYEKMQSDKGSIPDRFSAQQFSDYHSELNMSSLELGDSALYFCASSPNSYEQYFGPGTRLTVT.

This chain joins TRBV2 and TRBJ1-2; D is ambiguous. CDR3 size: 13 residues. V lost 4 bases, J lost 2 bases, and 8 bases lay in between. The V gene's germline CDR1 is SNHLY and CDR2 FYNNEI. The CDR3: CASSVGLNYGYTF. Written as DNA, the CDR3 is TGTGCCAGCAGTGTTGGACTAAACTATGGCTACACCTTC. Looking up the rest from reference TRBV2 and TRBJ1-2 gives the full variable domain: EPEVTQTPSHQVTQMGQEVILRCVPISNHLYFYWYRQILGQKVEFLVSFYNNEISEKSEIFDDQFSVERPDGSNFTLKIRSTKLEDSAMYFCASSVGLNYGYTFGSGTRLTVV.

This clone was recorded only once. The chain uses TRBV29-1 and TRBJ1-1; TRBD1 aligns across 7 bases. Trimming at V came to 1 base and at J to 4 bases, leaving 6 bases not matched to a gene. CDR1 is SQVTM and CDR2 is ANQGSEA in the germline V gene. The CDR3 length is 14 residues. In DNA form, the CDR3 reads TGCAGCGTTGAAGGCCGTGAGGGGGCCACTGAAGCTTTCTTT. Its translation is CSVEGREGATEAFF.

The rearrangement joins TRBV25-1 to TRBJ2-7; perhaps TRBD2 as D (5 bases). In germline, CDR1 is MGHDK, CDR2 SYGVNS. The CDR3 covers 15 residues. Trimming stripped 5 bases from V and 2 bases from J, with 16 bases between. CDR3 amino acids: CASSPSGRDTYEQYF. Here the CDR3 DNA reads TGTGCCAGCAGTCCCTCGGGAAGGGATACCTACGAGCAGTACTTC.

The J gene is TRBJ1-5, the V gene TRBV21-1; the table's D call of TRBD1 was not tested on the DNA. TRBV21-1 is termed a pseudogene. The CDR3 contains 16 residues. The CDR3 is CASSSPREEDNQPQHF. In nucleotides, the CDR3 is TGTGCCAGCAGCTCCCCCAGGGAAGAGGACAATCAGCCCCAGCATTTT.

J is TRBJ1-6 and V is TRBV10-1, with 8 bases aligning to TRBD1. Germline CDR1 reads WNHNN; CDR2 reads SYGVQD (reference sequence). The CDR3 runs to 15 residues. After removal of 0 bases from V and 8 bases from J, the junction contained 3 bases not matched to a gene. The CDR3, as DNA: TGCGCCAGCAGTGAGTCTACAGGGGGACATTCACCCCTCCACTTT. It specifies CASSESTGGHSPLHF.

The V and J genes are TRBV7-2 and TRBJ1-4, with a tentative D call TRBD1 (5 bases). The CDR3 is 15 amino acids. Germline V CDR1 and CDR2: SGHTA, FQGNSA. Trimming took 2 bases from V and 9 from J, leaving 16 bases between them. In DNA, the CDR3 is TGTGCCAGCAGCTTACAGGGAGGGTTGTTGCAAAAACTGTTTTTT. As protein: CASSLQGGLLQKLFF.

The chain combines TRBV7-3 with TRBJ1-4; 9 bases agree with TRBD1. CDR1 SGHTA and CDR2 FQGTGA come from the germline V gene. The V and J ends lost 5 bases and 2 bases, in that order; junction bases with no gene match: 9. CDR3 size: 17 residues. The CDR3 coding sequence is TGTGCCAGCAGCCCAGGACAGGGGTTGGGGACTAATGAAAAACTGTTTTTT. This gives the protein CASSPGQGLGTNEKLFF.

This chain links TRBV4-2 with TRBJ1-3, with TRBD1 matching 9 bases. The CDR3 runs 15 residues. Trimming took 3 bases from V and 1 from J; bases not matched to a gene: 1. The germline V gene encodes CDR1 LGHNA and CDR2 YNFKEQ. The CDR3: CASSQGQGSGNTIYF. DNA of the CDR3: TGTGCCAGCAGCCAGGGACAGGGATCTGGAAACACCATATATTTT.